The present TCR beta chain was sequenced within a study of blood T cell repertoires in COVID-19. Authors' data handling: How many nucleated cells were present was estimated from reference gene primer amplification. This table comes from immunoSEQ multiplex PCR, and its TCRdb copy is limited to in-frame clones, with some not included. D and trimming come from the DNA, and the V and J calls and clone size come from that table. The data contain over 250,000 clones, approximately 90% of them singletons. The CDR3 is 11 amino acids. CDR1 and CDR2 from the germline V gene are LGHDT and YNNKEL (reference sequence). The ends were cut back, 1 base at V and 10 bases at J, with 5 bases in the middle.

This rearrangement joins TRBV3-1 (or the pseudogene TRBV3-2) to TRBJ2-1, with D unresolved. This clonotype was obtained from a woman aged 25 to 45 with COVID-19, enrolled during active disease. Source material: peripheral blood. CDR3 in DNA: TGTGCCAGCAGCCAAGCCTCGGAGCAGTTCTTC. It translates to CASSQASEQFF.